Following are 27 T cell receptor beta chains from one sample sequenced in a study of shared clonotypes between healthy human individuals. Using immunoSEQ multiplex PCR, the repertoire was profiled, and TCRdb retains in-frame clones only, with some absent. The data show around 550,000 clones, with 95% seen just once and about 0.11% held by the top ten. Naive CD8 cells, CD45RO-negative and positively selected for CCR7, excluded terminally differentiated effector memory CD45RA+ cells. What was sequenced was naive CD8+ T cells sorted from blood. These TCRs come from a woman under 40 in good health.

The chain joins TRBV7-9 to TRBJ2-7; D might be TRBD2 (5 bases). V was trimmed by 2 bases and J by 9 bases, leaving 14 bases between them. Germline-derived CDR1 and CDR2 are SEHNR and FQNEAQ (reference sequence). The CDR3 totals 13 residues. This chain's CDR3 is CASSLQPPEGQYF. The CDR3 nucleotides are TGTGCCAGCAGCTTACAGCCTCCCGAGGGGCAGTACTTC.

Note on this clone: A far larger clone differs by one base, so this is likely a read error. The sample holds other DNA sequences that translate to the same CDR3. In DNA form, the CDR3 reads TGTGCCAGTAGTATCTGGGGGGGTAGCAATCAGCCCCAACATTTT. Its translation is CASSIWGGSNQPQHF. This rearrangement joins TRBV19 to TRBJ1-5; a possible D gene is TRBD1 (5 bases). Germline values: CDR1 LNHDA, CDR2 SQIVND (reference sequence). The CDR3 consists of 15 residues.

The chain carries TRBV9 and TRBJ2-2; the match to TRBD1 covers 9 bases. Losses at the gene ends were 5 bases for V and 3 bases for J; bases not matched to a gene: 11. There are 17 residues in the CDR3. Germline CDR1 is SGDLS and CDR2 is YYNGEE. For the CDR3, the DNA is TGTGCCAGCAGTGATAACCCGGGACAGGGACACACCGGGGAGCTGTTTTTT. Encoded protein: CASSDNPGQGHTGELFF.

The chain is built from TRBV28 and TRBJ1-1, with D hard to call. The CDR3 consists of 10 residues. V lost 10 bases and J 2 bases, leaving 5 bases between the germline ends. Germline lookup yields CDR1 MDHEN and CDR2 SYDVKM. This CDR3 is CATVNTEAFF. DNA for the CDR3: TGTGCCACCGTAAACACTGAAGCTTTCTTT.

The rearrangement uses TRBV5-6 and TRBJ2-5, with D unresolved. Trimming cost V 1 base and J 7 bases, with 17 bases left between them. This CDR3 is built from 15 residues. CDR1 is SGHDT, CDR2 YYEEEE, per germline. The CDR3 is CASSLRTGRFGTQYF. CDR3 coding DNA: TGTGCCAGCAGCTTGAGAACCGGGCGGTTTGGGACCCAGTACTTC.

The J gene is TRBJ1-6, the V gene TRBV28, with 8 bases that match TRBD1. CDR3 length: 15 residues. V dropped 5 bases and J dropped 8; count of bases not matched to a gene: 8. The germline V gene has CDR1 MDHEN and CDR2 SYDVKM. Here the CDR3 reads CASSPTGEGDSPLHF. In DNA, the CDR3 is TGTGCCAGCAGTCCGACAGGGGAGGGAGATTCACCCCTCCACTTT.

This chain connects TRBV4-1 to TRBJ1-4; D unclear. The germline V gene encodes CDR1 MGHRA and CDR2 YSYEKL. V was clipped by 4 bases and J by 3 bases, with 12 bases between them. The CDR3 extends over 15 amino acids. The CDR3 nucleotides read TGCGCCAGCAGCCCCCATTACTGGGCTAATGAAAAACTGTTTTTT. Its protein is CASSPHYWANEKLFF.

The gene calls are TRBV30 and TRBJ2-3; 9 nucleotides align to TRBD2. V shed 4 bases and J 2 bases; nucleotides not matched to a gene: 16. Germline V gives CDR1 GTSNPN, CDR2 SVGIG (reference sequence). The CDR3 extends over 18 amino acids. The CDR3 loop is CAWTGEGGRALDTDTQYF. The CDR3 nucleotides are TGTGCCTGGACCGGGGAGGGCGGGAGGGCCCTCGACACAGATACGCAGTATTTT.

The CDR3 bases are TGTGCCAGCAGCCAAGAAGGTCAGGAGAGGGAGACCCAGTACTTC. Protein sequence: CASSQEGQERETQYF. The chain has TRBV4-2 and TRBJ2-5; no definite D call. The V gene's germline CDR1 is LGHNA and CDR2 YNFKEQ. The V and J ends lost 0 bases and 5 bases respectively, with 13 bases between them. CDR3 length equals 15 residues.

DNA of the CDR3: TGTGCCAGCAGCCCTGGAGGAGCTAACACTGAAGCTTTCTTT. Protein sequence: CASSPGGANTEAFF. The J gene is TRBJ1-1, the V gene TRBV9; D unresolved. Germline CDR1 is SGDLS and CDR2 is YYNGEE. CDR3 length: 14 amino acids. Trimming took 4 bases from V and 2 from J, leaving 12 bases between them.

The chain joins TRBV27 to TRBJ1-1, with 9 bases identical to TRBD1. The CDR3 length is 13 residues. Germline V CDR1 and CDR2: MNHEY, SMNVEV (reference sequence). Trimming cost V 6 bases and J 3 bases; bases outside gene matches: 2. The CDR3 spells CASRTGGYTEAFF. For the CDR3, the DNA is TGTGCCAGCAGAACAGGGGGCTACACTGAAGCTTTCTTT.

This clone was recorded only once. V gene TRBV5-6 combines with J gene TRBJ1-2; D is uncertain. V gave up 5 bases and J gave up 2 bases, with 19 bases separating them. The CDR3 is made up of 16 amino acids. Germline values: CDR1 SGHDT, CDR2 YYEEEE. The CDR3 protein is CASSPSPGSGNYGYTF. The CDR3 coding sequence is TGTGCCAGCAGTCCGAGTCCGGGGAGTGGGAACTATGGCTACACCTTC.

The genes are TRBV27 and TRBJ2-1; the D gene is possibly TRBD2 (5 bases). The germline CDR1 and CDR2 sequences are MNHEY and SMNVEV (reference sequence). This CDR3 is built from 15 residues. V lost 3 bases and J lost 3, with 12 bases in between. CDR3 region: CASSFQDGIYNEQFF. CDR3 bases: TGTGCCAGCAGTTTTCAGGACGGGATCTACAATGAGCAGTTCTTC.

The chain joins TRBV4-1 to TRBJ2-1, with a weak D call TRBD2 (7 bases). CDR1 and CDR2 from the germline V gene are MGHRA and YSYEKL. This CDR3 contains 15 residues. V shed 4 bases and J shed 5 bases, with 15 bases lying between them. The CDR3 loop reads CASSPIRGGHNEQFF. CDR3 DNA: TGCGCCAGCAGCCCAATTAGGGGGGGCCACAATGAGCAGTTCTTC.

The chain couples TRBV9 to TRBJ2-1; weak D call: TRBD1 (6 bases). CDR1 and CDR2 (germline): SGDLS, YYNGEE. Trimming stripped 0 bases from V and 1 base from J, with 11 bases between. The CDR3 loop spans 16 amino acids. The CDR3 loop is CASSVAGGGSYNEQFF. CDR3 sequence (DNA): TGTGCCAGCAGCGTAGCTGGGGGCGGGTCCTACAATGAGCAGTTCTTC.

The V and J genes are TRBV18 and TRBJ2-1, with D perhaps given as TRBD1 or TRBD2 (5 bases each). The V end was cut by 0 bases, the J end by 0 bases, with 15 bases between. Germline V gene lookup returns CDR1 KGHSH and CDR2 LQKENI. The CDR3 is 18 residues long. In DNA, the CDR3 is TGTGCCAGCTCACCACCGCCATTGGGACCACCCTCCTACAATGAGCAGTTCTTC. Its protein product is CASSPPPLGPPSYNEQFF.

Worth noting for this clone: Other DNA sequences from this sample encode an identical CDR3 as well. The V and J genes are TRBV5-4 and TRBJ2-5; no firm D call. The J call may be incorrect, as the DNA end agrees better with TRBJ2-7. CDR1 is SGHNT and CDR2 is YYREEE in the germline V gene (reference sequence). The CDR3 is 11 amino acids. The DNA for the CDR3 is TGTGCCAGCAGCTTGTCGGGCGAGCAGTACTTC. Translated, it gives CASSLSGEQYF.

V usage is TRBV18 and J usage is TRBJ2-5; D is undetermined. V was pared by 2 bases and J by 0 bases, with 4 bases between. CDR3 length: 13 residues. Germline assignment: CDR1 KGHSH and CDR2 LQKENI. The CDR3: CASSPVDQETQYF. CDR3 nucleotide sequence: TGTGCCAGCTCACCAGTGGACCAAGAGACCCAGTACTTC.

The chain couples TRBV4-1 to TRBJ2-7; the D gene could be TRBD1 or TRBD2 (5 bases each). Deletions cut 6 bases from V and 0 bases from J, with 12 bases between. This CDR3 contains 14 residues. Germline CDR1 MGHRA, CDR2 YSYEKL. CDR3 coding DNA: TGCGCCAGCAGTCCAACGGGGACCTCCTACGAGCAGTACTTC. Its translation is CASSPTGTSYEQYF.

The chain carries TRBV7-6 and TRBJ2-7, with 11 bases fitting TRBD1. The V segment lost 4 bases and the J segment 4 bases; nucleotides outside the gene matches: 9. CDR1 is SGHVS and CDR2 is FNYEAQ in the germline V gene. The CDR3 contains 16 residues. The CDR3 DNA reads TGTGCCAGCAGCTCAAGTGGCGGGACAGGGGGTTACGAGCAGTACTTC. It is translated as CASSSSGGTGGYEQYF.

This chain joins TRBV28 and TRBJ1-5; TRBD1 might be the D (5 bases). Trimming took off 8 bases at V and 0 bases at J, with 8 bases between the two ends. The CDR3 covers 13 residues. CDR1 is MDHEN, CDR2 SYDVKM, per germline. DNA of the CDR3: TGTGCCAGCGGGGCTATTAGCAATCAGCCCCAGCATTTT. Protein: CASGAISNQPQHF.

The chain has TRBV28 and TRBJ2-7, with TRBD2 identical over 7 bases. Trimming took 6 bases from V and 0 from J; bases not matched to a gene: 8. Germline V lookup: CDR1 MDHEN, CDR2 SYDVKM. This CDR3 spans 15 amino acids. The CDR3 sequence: CASSYSRTSSYEQYF. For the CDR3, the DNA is TGTGCCAGCAGCTACTCTAGGACTAGCTCCTACGAGCAGTACTTC. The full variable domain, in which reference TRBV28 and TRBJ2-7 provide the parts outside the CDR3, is DVKVTQSSRYLVKRTGEKVFLECVQDMDHENMFWYRQDPGLGLRLIYFSYDVKMKEKGDIPEGYSVSREKKERFSLILESASTNQTSMYLCASSYSRTSSYEQYFGPGTRLTVT.

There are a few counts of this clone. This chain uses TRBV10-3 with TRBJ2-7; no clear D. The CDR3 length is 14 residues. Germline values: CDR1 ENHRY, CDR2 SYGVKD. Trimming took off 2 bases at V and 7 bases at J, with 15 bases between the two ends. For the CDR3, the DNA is TGTGCCATCAGTGAGGGCACTGCCCTTGGGGAGCAGTACTTC. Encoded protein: CAISEGTALGEQYF.

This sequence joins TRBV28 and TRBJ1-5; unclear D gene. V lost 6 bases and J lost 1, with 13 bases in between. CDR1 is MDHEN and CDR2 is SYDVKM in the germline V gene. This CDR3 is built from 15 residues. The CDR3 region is CASSLGPASNQPQHF. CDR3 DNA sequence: TGTGCCAGCAGCCTCGGTCCTGCAAGCAATCAGCCCCAGCATTTT.

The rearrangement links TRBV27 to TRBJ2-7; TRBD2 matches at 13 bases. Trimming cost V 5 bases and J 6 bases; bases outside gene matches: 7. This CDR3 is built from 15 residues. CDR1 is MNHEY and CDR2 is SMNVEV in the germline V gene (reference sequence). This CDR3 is CASSPGGLAGSEQYF. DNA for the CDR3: TGTGCCAGCAGTCCAGGGGGACTAGCGGGATCCGAGCAGTACTTC.

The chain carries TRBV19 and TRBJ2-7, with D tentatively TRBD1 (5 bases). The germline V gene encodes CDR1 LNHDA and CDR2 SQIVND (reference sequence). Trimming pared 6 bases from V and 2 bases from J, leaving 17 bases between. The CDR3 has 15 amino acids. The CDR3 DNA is TGTGCCAGTAGCATGGAAGCAGGGAATACCTACGAGCAGTACTTC. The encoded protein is CASSMEAGNTYEQYF.

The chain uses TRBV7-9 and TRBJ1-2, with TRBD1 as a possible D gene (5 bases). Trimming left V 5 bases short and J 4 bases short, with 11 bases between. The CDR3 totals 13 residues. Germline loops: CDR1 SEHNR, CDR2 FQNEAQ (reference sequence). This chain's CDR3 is CASSTQGTYGYTF. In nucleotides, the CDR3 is TGTGCCAGCAGCACTCAGGGTACCTATGGCTACACCTTC.